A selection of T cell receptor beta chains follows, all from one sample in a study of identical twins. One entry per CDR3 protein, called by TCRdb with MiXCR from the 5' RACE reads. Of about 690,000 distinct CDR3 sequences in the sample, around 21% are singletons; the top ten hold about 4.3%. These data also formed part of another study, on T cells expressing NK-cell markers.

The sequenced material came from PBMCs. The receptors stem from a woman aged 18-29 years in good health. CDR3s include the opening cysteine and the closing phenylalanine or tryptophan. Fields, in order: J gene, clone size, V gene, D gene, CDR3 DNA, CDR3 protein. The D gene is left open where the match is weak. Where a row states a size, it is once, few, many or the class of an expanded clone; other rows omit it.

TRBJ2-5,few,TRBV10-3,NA,TGTGCCATCAGTGCCCTCGGAGGGCTGGAGACCCAGTACTTC,CAISALGGLETQYF
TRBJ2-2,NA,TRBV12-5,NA,TGTGCTAGTGGTGATCCTTGGGCGACGAACACCGGGGAGCTGTTTTTT,CASGDPWATNTGELFF
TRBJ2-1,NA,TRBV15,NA,TGTGCCACCAGCAGACGCACGTTAGGGGGTGAGCAGTTCTTC,CATSRRTLGGEQFF
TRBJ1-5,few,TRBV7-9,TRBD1,TGTGCCAGCAGCTTAGGCACAGGGGGAGGAAGCAATCAGCCCCAGCATTTT,CASSLGTGGGSNQPQHF
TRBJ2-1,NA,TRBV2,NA,TGTGCCAGCAGCCTCTTCCAGGGCGGGGAGCAGTTCTTC,CASSLFQGGEQFF
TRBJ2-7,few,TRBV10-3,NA,TGTGCCATCAGTGAGTGGGGCAGGGAAGGAGGCGAGCAGTACTTC,CAISEWGREGGEQYF
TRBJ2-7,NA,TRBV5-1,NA,TGCGCCAGCAGCCCAGAAAAGAGCTCCTACGAGCAGTACTTC,CASSPEKSSYEQYF
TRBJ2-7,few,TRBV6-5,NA,TGTGCCAGCAGTTACTCACAGGGAATCGAGCAGTACTTC,CASSYSQGIEQYF
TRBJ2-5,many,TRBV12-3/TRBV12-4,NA,TGTGCCAGCACCCCCGGCTCGGGCACCGGAGAGACCCAGTACTTC,CASTPGSGTGETQYF
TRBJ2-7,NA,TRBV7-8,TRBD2,TGTGCCAGCAGCTACGGGACTAGCGTAGGGGAAGAGCAGTACTTC,CASSYGTSVGEEQYF
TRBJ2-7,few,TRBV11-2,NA,TGTGCCAGCAGCCAACAAAGGTACGAGCAGTACTTC,CASSQQRYEQYF
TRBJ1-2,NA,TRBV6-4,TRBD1,TGTGCCAGCAGTGAAGGGACAGGGGGCTATGGCTACACCTTC,CASSEGTGGYGYTF
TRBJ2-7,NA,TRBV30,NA,TGTGCCTGGAGTGCTGGAGCCTACGAGCAGTACTTC,CAWSAGAYEQYF
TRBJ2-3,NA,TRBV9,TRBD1,TGTGCCAGCAGCCAGCCTACAGGGGCCCCTTTGGATACGCAGTATTTT,CASSQPTGAPLDTQYF
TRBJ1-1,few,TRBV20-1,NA,TGCAGTGCTAGCGGGAGGGGTCTCAGGCCTGAAGCTTTCTTT,CSASGRGLRPEAFF
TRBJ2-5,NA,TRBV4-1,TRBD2,TGCGCCAGCAGCCGTGGAGCGGGAGGATTCCAAGAGACCCAGTACTTC,CASSRGAGGFQETQYF
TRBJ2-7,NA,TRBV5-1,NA,TGCGCCAGCAGCTTGGCAGGGATCCACGAGCAGTACTTC,CASSLAGIHEQYF
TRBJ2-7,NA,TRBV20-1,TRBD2,TGCAGTGCTAAGGGGACTAGCATCTACGAGCAGTACTTC,CSAKGTSIYEQYF
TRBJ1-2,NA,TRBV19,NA,TGTGCCAGTAGTGCACTACCGAAAACGCACTATGGCTACACCTTC,CASSALPKTHYGYTF
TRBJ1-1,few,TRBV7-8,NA,TGTGCCAGCAGCCCTAGGGACGGTGGGACTGAAGCTTTCTTT,CASSPRDGGTEAFF
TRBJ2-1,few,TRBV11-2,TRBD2,TGTGCCGGGGCGGGGCTAGCGGCCTACAATGAGCAGTTCTTC,CAGAGLAAYNEQFF
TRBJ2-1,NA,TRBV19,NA,TGTGCCAGTAGTACTCAGGGCACACCGCACAATGAGCAGTTCTTC,CASSTQGTPHNEQFF
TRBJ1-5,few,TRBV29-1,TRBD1,TGCAGCGTCCGGGACAGTGATCAGCCCCAGCATTTT,CSVRDSDQPQHF
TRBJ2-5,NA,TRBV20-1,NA,TGCAGTGCTAGCAGTTCGGGCTATAAAGAGACCCAGTACTTC,CSASSSGYKETQYF
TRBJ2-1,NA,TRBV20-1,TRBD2,TGCAGTGCTTCGGGACTATCCGGTGAGCAGTTCTTC,CSASGLSGEQFF
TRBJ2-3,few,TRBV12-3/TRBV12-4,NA,TGTGCCAGCACCTTACTCCCCCGGGCAGATACGCAGTATTTT,CASTLLPRADTQYF
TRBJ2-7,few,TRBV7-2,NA,TGTGCCAGCAGCTTAGTCCGGACAGACCACGAGCAGTACTTC,CASSLVRTDHEQYF
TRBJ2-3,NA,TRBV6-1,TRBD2,TGTGCCAGCAGCCCGATAGCGGGAGATACGCAGTATTTT,CASSPIAGDTQYF
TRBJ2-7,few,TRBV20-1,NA,TGCAGTGCCCTTCATAGCAACTACGAGCAGTACTTC,CSALHSNYEQYF
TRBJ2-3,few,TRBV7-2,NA,TGTGCCAGCAGCCCGACCTACACAGATACGCAGTATTTT,CASSPTYTDTQYF
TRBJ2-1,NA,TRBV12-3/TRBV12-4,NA,TGTGCCAGCAGTTTAGGGTGGGTGTACAATGAGCAGTTCTTC,CASSLGWVYNEQFF
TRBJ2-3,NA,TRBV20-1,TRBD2,TGCAGTGCTAGACGGCGGGAGGGTGGCACAGATACGCAGTATTTT,CSARRREGGTDTQYF
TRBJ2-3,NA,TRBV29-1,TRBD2,TGCAGCGTTGTACAGCTAGCGGGGGGGCAGTATTTT,CSVVQLAGGQYF
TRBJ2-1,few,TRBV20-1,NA,TGCAGTGCTAGACGGGATAGGAGCTCCTACAATGAGCAGTTCTTC,CSARRDRSSYNEQFF
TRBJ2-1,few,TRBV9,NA,TGTGCCAGCATGTGGGGGAATGAGCAGTTCTTC,CASMWGNEQFF
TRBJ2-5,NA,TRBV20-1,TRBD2,TGCAGTGCTCCACCCGCGGGGGGGCGGGAGACCCAGTACTTC,CSAPPAGGRETQYF
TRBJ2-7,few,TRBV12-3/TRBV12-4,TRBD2,TGTGCCAGCAGCGGGACTAGCTCCGGCGAGCAGTACTTC,CASSGTSSGEQYF
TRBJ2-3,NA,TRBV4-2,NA,TGTGCCAGCAGCCAGTGGGACTCTGGGGTGATCGGTACGCAGTATTTT,CASSQWDSGVIGTQYF
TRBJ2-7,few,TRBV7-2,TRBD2,TGTGCCAGCAGCTTAGACCGGGGGGGCTACCACGAGCAGTACTTC,CASSLDRGGYHEQYF
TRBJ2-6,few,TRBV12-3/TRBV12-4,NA,TGTGCCAGCAGACCCTGGGGGGCCAACGTCCTGACTTTC,CASRPWGANVLTF
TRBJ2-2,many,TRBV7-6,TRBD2,TGTGCCAGCAGCTTATCTGGGGGGGCCGGGGAGCTGTTTTTT,CASSLSGGAGELFF